The 28 T cell receptor beta chains presented below share a single source sample, sequenced in a study of response to subunit inactivated influenza vaccine. TCRdb redid the calling of the RT-PCR reads with MiXCR, one entry per CDR3 protein. The table lists under 200,000 distinct CDR3 sequences, 9.5% to 13% of them singletons. Material: non-naive T cells sorted from PBMCs, obtained roughly 46 days after vaccination. These receptors originate from a man aged 50 or older who received an inactivated influenza vaccine.

The chain recombines TRBV20-1 with TRBJ2-7, with D tentatively TRBD1 (6 bases). V lost 1 base, J lost 0 bases, and 10 bases lay in between. This CDR3 has 14 residues. The germline V gene has CDR1 DFQATT and CDR2 SNEGSKA (reference sequence). The CDR3 region has the DNA TGCAGTGCTAGAGGGACAGTATTCTCCTACGAGCAGTACTTC. Its translation: CSARGTVFSYEQYF.

The chain couples TRBV2 to TRBJ2-1; 14 bases match TRBD2. Germline CDR1 and CDR2: SNHLY and FYNNEI. The CDR3 has 16 amino acids. The junction had 9 bases not matched to a gene; V was cut back by 6 bases and J by 8 bases. CDR3 residues: CASSPGLAGVGYEQFF. The CDR3, as DNA: TGTGCCAGCAGCCCGGGACTAGCGGGAGTTGGGTATGAGCAGTTCTTC.

V and J are TRBV11-2 and TRBJ2-7; a possible D gene is TRBD2 (5 bases). The CDR3 has 13 residues. Germline lookup yields CDR1 SGHAT and CDR2 FQNNGV. V was cut by 5 bases and J by 4 bases, with 12 bases left in between. CDR3 sequence: CASSRTSSYEQYF. CDR3 bases: TGTGCCAGCAGCCGGACTTCGTCTTACGAGCAGTACTTC.

This clonotype turned up a few times. The J gene is TRBJ2-3, the V gene TRBV5-1; 7 positions match TRBD2. Per the germline V gene, CDR1 is SGHRS and CDR2 is YFSETQ. V lost 3 bases to trimming and J lost 1 base; unmatched junction nucleotides: 8. This CDR3 region has 16 residues. The CDR3 region is CASSSGRGGGTDTQYF. The CDR3 DNA is TGCGCCAGCAGCTCGGGGAGGGGAGGGGGCACAGATACGCAGTATTTT.

The chain carries TRBV6-5 and TRBJ2-3; 8 nucleotides align to TRBD2. The junction had 7 bases not matched to a gene; V was cut back by 0 bases and J by 5 bases. The germline CDR1 and CDR2 sequences are MNHEY and SVGAGI. The CDR3 sequence is 16 residues long. The CDR3 nucleotides are TGTGCCAGCAGTTACTCATATAGCGGGAAAGGAGATACGCAGTATTTT. Translated, it gives CASSYSYSGKGDTQYF.

This rearrangement joins TRBV9 to TRBJ1-3, with D hard to call. With 1 base removed from V and 0 bases from J, the gap between germline ends came to 8 bases. This CDR3 spans 15 amino acids. Per the germline V gene, CDR1 is SGDLS and CDR2 is YYNGEE. CDR3 in DNA: TGTGCCAGCAGCGTATCGGGAGTCTCTGGAAACACCATATATTTT. Translation: CASSVSGVSGNTIYF. Full variable domain (rest looked up from reference TRBV9 and TRBJ1-3): DSGVTQTPKHLITATGQRVTLRCSPRSGDLSVYWYQQSLDQGLQFLIQYYNGEERAKGNILERFSAQQFPDLHSELNLSSLELGDSALYFCASSVSGVSGNTIYFGEGSWLTVV.

This clonotype was seen only a few times. The V and J genes are TRBV6-1 and TRBJ1-2; TRBD1 matches 9 bases. The CDR3 is 15 amino acids. With V trimmed by 6 bases and J by 8 bases, 13 bases remained unmatched. The germline V gene has CDR1 MNHNS and CDR2 SASEGT. The CDR3 is CASRDPQGAKVGYTF. The CDR3, as DNA: TGTGCCAGCAGGGACCCACAGGGGGCCAAGGTCGGCTACACCTTC.

This clonotype showed up many times. The gene calls are TRBV5-1 and TRBJ2-1; D is uncertain. V gave up 2 bases and J gave up 5 bases, with 11 bases separating them. In germline, CDR1 is SGHRS, CDR2 YFSETQ. The CDR3 extends over 14 amino acids. CDR3 loop: CASSLNGGDNEQFF. The CDR3 region has the DNA TGCGCCAGCAGCTTAAATGGCGGTGACAATGAGCAGTTCTTC.

The chain couples TRBV5-1 to TRBJ2-5; tentatively, D is TRBD2 (7 bases). V was shortened by 2 bases and J by 5 bases, with 19 bases between the two germline ends. Germline CDR1 is SGHRS and CDR2 is YFSETQ. There are 16 residues in the CDR3. CDR3 in DNA: TGCGCCAGCAGCTTAGAAGGGGGGGCCTGGTTGGAGACCCAGTACTTC. It yields the protein CASSLEGGAWLETQYF.

This clonotype has a count of ten or more. The genes are TRBV29-1 and TRBJ1-2; D gene uncertain. This CDR3 region has 11 residues. V was pared by 3 bases and J by 2 bases, with 4 bases between. Germline CDR1 is SQVTM and CDR2 is ANQGSEA. The CDR3 here is CSVDGNYGYTF. The CDR3 region has the DNA TGCAGCGTTGACGGAAACTATGGCTACACCTTC.

There are a few counts of this clonotype. This sequence joins TRBV6-1 and TRBJ2-5, with a possible D match to TRBD1 (6 bases). Between the trimmed V and J ends, which lost 5 bases and 3 bases, there was a span of 10 bases. The germline V gene encodes CDR1 MNHNS and CDR2 SASEGT. The CDR3 extends over 13 amino acids. For the CDR3, the DNA is TGTGCCAGCAGTACCCCAGGGGAAGAGACCCAGTACTTC. Its translation is CASSTPGEETQYF.

This clonotype appeared a few times. The chain combines TRBV6-2 or TRBV6-3 with TRBJ2-3, with D possibly called TRBD1 or TRBD2 (5 bases each). CDR1 is MNHEY and CDR2 is SVGEGT in the germline V gene. V was trimmed by 6 bases and J by 0 bases, leaving 16 bases between them. This CDR3 contains 16 residues. CDR3 coding DNA: TGTGCCAGCAGGCTGTCGAGTGGGGACAGCACAGATACGCAGTATTTT. Translation: CASRLSSGDSTDTQYF.

The chain recombines TRBV3-1 with TRBJ2-7, with D perhaps TRBD1 or TRBD2 (5 bases each). Germline V gives CDR1 LGHDT, CDR2 YNNKEL (reference sequence). The V end was cut by 0 bases, the J end by 2 bases, with 11 bases between. CDR3 size: 15 residues. Here the CDR3 reads CASSQDTGTPYEQYF. CDR3 coding DNA: TGTGCCAGCAGCCAAGACACGGGGACCCCCTACGAGCAGTACTTC.

This clonotype was recorded a few times. V is TRBV9 and J is TRBJ2-5; D is unresolved. Germline loops: CDR1 SGDLS, CDR2 YYNGEE. Trimming took off 3 bases at V and 3 bases at J, with 12 bases between the two ends. CDR3 length: 14 residues. CDR3 sequence: CASSDRGSEETQYF. CDR3 sequence (DNA): TGTGCCAGCAGCGACCGAGGATCGGAAGAGACCCAGTACTTC.

The chain combines TRBV24-1 with TRBJ2-2; TRBD1 or TRBD2 may be the D gene (6 bases each). Germline V gives CDR1 KGHDR, CDR2 SFDVKD. The CDR3 loop spans 18 amino acids. V gave up 2 bases and J gave up 2 bases, with 17 bases separating them. CDR3 protein: CATSDSWDKEGNTGELFF. CDR3 sequence (DNA): TGTGCCACCAGTGATTCGTGGGACAAGGAGGGCAACACCGGGGAGCTGTTTTTT.

This clonotype was seen a handful of times. This sequence joins TRBV7-2 and TRBJ2-7; tentative D call: TRBD2 (5 bases). The V gene lost 5 bases and the J gene lost 3 bases, with 8 bases spanning the gap. Germline V gene lookup returns CDR1 SGHTA and CDR2 FQGNSA. This CDR3 contains 12 residues. CDR3 nucleotide sequence: TGTGCCAGCAGCAAACGGGACTACGAGCAGTACTTC. It codes for CASSKRDYEQYF.

The genes are TRBV7-9 and TRBJ2-7, with D maybe TRBD1 (5 bases). V was shortened by 2 bases and J by 5 bases, with 7 bases between the two germline ends. This CDR3 is built from 12 residues. Per germline, CDR1 SEHNR and CDR2 FQNEAQ (reference sequence). DNA of the CDR3: TGTGCCAGCAGCTTATGGGGCGACGAGCAGTACTTC. Its translation is CASSLWGDEQYF.

This clonotype came up many times. The rearrangement joins TRBV3-1 to TRBJ1-3, with D tentatively TRBD1 (6 bases). This CDR3 region has 16 residues. V was pared by 4 bases and J by 4 bases, with 17 bases between. CDR1 LGHDT and CDR2 YNNKEL come from the germline V gene (reference sequence). The CDR3 region is CASSRGQFHSGNTIYF. The DNA of the CDR3 is TGTGCCAGCAGCCGCGGACAGTTCCACTCAGGAAACACCATATATTTT.

As for this clonotype: An end of the junction differs from the germline gene, which may be a read error. This chain uses TRBV20-1 with TRBJ2-1, with 10 nucleotides matching TRBD2. The length of the CDR3 is 14 residues. The germline gives CDR1 DFQATT, CDR2 SNEGSKA (reference sequence). The CDR3 spells CSPSRLAGANEQFF. The CDR3 DNA reads as TGCAGTCCTAGCAGGCTAGCGGGAGCCAATGAGCAGTTCTTC.

This clonotype came up a few times. The chain recombines TRBV29-1 with TRBJ2-7, with 7 bases matching TRBD2. This CDR3 contains 12 residues. Trimming at V came to 4 bases and at J to 7 bases, leaving 7 bases not matched to a gene. CDR1 and CDR2 (germline): SQVTM, ANQGSEA. CDR3 bases: TGCAGCGTTGGTGGAGCGGGGCGTGAGCAGTACTTC. It encodes CSVGGAGREQYF.

This clonotype occurred many times. V is TRBV12-3 or TRBV12-4 and J is TRBJ2-3; no firm D call. V lost 5 bases and J lost 5, with 8 bases in between. This CDR3 has 12 amino acids. Here the CDR3 reads CASSPGGDTQYF. DNA of the CDR3: TGTGCCAGCAGTCCCGGCGGAGATACGCAGTATTTT.

In DNA, the CDR3 is TGTGCCAGCAGTTCCCAAAGCCAGCCCCAGCATTTT. Its protein is CASSSQSQPQHF. This chain joins TRBV12-3 or TRBV12-4 and TRBJ1-5; D gene ambiguous. There are 12 residues in the CDR3. The V end lost 4 bases, the J end lost 7 bases, and 8 bases lay between the germline ends.

In this sample, this clonotype turned up a few times. The chain recombines TRBV29-1 with TRBJ2-7; 8 bases map to TRBD2. V shed 4 bases and J 1 base; nucleotides not matched to a gene: 6. CDR1 and CDR2 (germline): SQVTM, ANQGSEA. This CDR3 is 14 amino acids long. This CDR3 is CSVARTSRSYEQYF. The CDR3 bases are TGCAGCGTTGCTAGGACTAGCCGATCCTACGAGCAGTACTTC.

The V and J genes are TRBV5-1 and TRBJ2-5, with a weak D call TRBD1 (5 bases). V lost 1 base, J lost 3 bases, and 10 bases lay in between. This CDR3 is 14 amino acids long. In germline, CDR1 is SGHRS, CDR2 YFSETQ. The DNA for the CDR3 is TGCGCCAGCAGCTTGAGTGGCAGGGAAGAGACCCAGTACTTC. Its translation: CASSLSGREETQYF.

In its sample, this clonotype was seen a few times. V gene TRBV3-1 combines with J gene TRBJ2-6; weak D call: TRBD2 (6 bases). CDR1 LGHDT and CDR2 YNNKEL come from the germline V gene (reference sequence). CDR3 length: 17 amino acids. Trimming stripped 0 bases from V and 8 bases from J, with 17 bases between. The CDR3 sequence is CASSQERSGSMTNVLTF. In DNA, the CDR3 is TGTGCCAGCAGCCAAGAGCGTAGCGGCAGTATGACCAACGTCCTGACTTTC.

This clonotype was observed many times. The V gene is TRBV7-2, the J gene TRBJ2-5; no clear D. The V and J ends lost 5 bases and 1 base respectively, with 14 bases between them. Germline CDR1 is SGHTA and CDR2 is FQGNSA. This CDR3 is built from 15 residues. DNA for the CDR3: TGTGCCAGCAGCAAGGGTGACCGTACCCAAGAGACCCAGTACTTC. Amino acid sequence: CASSKGDRTQETQYF.

This clonotype was detected ten times or more. The chain is built from TRBV20-1 and TRBJ2-5; D possibly corresponds to TRBD1 (6 bases). The germline V and J ends were trimmed by 2 bases and 5 bases, with 12 bases remaining between them. CDR1 DFQATT and CDR2 SNEGSKA come from the germline V gene (reference sequence). The CDR3 loop spans 13 amino acids. CDR3 in amino acids: CSARRGFLETQYF. The CDR3 DNA reads as TGCAGTGCTAGAAGGGGGTTCTTGGAGACCCAGTACTTC.

This clonotype was seen a few times. The chain employs TRBV7-2 and TRBJ2-1; D perhaps matches TRBD2 (6 bases). This CDR3 has 13 amino acids. The V gene's germline CDR1 is SGHTA and CDR2 FQGNSA. V was shortened by 4 bases and J by 8 bases, with 12 bases between the two germline ends. The CDR3 nucleotides are TGTGCCAGCAGCTCGGGGGTAGGGGATGAGCAGTTCTTC. This gives the protein CASSSGVGDEQFF.